The 2 T cell receptor beta chains below were found in one sample sequenced in a study of T-cell reconstitution after alpha-beta-depleted transplantation in children. Researchers prepared the TCRbeta library using unique molecular identifiers, the study reports. TCRdb re-called the PCR reads through MiXCR, storing one row per CDR3 protein. The table shows a few hundred thousand distinct CDR3 sequences, with roughly 10% occurring only once. Source: PBMCs from the stem cell graft donor, taken from the stem cell graft. These receptors all stem from a human donor who donated a stem cell graft to a child with acute lymphoblastic leukemia.

This clonotype was observed a few times. J is TRBJ2-7 and V is TRBV30, with D uncertain. The germline V gene has CDR1 GTSNPN and CDR2 SVGIG (reference sequence). V gave up 0 bases and J gave up 3 bases, with 3 bases separating them. This CDR3 contains 11 residues. The CDR3 DNA is TGTGCCTGGAGTGTAGGCTACGAGCAGTACTTC. It translates to CAWSVGYEQYF.

This rearrangement joins TRBV6-2 or TRBV6-3 to TRBJ2-5; 13 bases fit TRBD2. Germline V lookup: CDR1 MNHEY, CDR2 SVGEGT. The CDR3 is 16 amino acids. V shed 5 bases, J shed 4 bases, and the junction held 7 bases outside the gene matches. CDR3: CASSPRRLAGGETQYF. In DNA form, the CDR3 reads TGTGCCAGCAGTCCGCGTCGACTAGCGGGGGGAGAGACCCAGTACTTC.